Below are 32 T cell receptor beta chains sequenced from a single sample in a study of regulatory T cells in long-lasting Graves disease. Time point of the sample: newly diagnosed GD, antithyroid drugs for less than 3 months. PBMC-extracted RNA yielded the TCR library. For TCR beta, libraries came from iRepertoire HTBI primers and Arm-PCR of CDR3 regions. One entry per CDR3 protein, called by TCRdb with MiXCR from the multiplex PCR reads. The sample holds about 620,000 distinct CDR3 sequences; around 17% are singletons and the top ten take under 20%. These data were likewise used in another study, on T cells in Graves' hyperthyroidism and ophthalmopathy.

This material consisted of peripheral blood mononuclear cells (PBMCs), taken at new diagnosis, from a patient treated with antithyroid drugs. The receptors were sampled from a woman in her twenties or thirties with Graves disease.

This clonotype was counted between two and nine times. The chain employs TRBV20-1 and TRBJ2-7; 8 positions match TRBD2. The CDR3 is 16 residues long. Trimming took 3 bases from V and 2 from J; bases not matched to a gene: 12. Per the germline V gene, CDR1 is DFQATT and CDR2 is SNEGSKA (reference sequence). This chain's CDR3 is CSASVRDSGVPYEQYF. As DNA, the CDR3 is TGCAGTGCTAGTGTTCGGGATAGCGGGGTTCCCTACGAGCAGTACTTC.

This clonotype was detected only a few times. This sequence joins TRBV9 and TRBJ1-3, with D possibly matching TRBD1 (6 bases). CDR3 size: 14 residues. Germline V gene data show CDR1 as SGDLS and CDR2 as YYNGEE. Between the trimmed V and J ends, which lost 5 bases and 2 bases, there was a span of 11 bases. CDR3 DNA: TGTGCCAGCAGTCAGGGGAACACTGGAAACACCATATATTTT. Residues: CASSQGNTGNTIYF.

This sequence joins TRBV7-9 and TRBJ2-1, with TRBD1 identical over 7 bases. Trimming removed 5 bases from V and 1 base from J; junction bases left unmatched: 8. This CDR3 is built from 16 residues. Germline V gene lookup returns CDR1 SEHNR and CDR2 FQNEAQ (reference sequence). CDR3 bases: TGTGCCAGCAGCCCTCCGGGACAGCCATCCTACAATGAGCAGTTCTTC. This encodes CASSPPGQPSYNEQFF.

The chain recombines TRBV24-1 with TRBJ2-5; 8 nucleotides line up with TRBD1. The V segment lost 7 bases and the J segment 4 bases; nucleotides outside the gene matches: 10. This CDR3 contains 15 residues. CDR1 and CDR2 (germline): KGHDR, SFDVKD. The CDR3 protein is CATSEAGGAIETQYF. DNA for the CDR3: TGTGCCACCAGCGAGGCAGGGGGCGCGATAGAGACCCAGTACTTC.

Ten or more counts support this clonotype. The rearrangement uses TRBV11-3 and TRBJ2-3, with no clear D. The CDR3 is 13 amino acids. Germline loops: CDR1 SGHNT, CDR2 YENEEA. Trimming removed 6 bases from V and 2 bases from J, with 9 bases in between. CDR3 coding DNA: TGTGCCAGCAGGGGCGGTCTCACAGATACGCAGTATTTT. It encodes CASRGGLTDTQYF.

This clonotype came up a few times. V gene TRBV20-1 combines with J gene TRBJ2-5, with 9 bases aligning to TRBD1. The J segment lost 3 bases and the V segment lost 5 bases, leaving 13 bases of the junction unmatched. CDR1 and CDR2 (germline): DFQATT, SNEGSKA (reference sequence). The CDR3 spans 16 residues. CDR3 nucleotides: TGCAGTGCTGTGCCTTCGGACAGGGGACAAAAAGAGACCCAGTACTTC. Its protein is CSAVPSDRGQKETQYF.

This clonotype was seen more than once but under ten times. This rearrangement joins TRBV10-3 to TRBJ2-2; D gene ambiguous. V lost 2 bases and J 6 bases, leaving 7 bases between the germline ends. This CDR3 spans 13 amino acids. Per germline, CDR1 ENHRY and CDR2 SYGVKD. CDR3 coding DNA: TGTGCCATCAGTGAGGTGGTTCCCGGGGAGCTGTTTTTT. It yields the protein CAISEVVPGELFF.

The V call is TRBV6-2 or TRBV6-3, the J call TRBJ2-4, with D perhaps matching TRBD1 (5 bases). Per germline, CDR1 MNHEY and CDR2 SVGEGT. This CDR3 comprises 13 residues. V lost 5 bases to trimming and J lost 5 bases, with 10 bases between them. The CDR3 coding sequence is TGTGCCAGCAGTGAAGGGGCGCAAAACATTCAGTACTTC. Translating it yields CASSEGAQNIQYF.

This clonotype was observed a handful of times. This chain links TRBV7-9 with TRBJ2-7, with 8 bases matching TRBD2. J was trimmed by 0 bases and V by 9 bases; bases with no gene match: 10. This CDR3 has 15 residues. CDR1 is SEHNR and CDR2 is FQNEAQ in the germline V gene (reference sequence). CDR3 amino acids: CASRGGTDRSYEQYF. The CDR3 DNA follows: TGTGCCAGTCGCGGGGGGACGGACCGCTCCTACGAGCAGTACTTC.

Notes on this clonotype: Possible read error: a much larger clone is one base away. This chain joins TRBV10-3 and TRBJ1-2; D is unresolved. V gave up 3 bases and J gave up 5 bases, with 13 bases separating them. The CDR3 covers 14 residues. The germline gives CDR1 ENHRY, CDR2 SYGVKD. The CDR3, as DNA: TGTGCCATCAGTGAAGTTCAGGTTCTATATGGCTACACCTTC. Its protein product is CAISEVQVLYGYTF.

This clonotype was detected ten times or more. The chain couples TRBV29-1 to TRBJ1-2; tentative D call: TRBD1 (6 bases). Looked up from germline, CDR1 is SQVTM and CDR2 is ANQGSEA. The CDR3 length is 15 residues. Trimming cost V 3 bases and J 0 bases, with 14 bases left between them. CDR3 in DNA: TGCAGCGTTGACGGGGGACACCCAGCTAACTATGGCTACACCTTC. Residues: CSVDGGHPANYGYTF. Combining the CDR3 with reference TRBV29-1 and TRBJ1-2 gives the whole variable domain SAVISQKPSRDICQRGTSLTIQCQVDSQVTMMFWYRQQPGQSLTLIATANQGSEATYESGFVIDKFPISRPNLTFSTLTVSNMSPEDSSIYLCSVDGGHPANYGYTFGSGTRLTVV.

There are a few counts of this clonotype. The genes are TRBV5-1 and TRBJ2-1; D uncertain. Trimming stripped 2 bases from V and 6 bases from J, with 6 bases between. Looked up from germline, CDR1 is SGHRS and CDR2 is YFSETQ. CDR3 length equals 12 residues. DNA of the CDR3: TGCGCCAGCAGCTTCCAACCCAATGAGCAGTTCTTC. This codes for CASSFQPNEQFF.

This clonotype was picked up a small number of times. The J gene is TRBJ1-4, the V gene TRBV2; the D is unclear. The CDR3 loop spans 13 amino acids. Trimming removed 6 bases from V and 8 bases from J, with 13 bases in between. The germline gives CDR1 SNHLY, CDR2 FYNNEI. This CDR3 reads CASSPGGSEKLFF. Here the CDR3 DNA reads TGTGCCAGCAGCCCTGGCGGCTCCGAAAAACTGTTTTTT.

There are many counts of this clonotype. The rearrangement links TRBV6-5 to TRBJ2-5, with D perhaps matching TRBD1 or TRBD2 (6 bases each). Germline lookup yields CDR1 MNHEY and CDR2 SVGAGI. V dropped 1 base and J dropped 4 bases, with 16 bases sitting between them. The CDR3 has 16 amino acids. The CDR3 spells CASSYFPRGQVETQYF. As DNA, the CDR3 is TGTGCCAGCAGTTACTTCCCCCGGGGGCAGGTAGAGACCCAGTACTTC.

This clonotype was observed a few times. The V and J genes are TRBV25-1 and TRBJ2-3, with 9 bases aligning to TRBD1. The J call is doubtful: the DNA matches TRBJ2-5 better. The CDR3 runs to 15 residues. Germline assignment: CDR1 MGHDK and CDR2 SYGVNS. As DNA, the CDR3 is TGTGCCAGCAGTGAAGGGACAGGGATGCGGGAGACCCAGTACTTC. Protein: CASSEGTGMRETQYF.

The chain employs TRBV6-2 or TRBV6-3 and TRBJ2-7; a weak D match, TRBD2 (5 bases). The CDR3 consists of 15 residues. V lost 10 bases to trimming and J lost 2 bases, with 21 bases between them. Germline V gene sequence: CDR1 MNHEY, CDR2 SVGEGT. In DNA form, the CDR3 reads TGTGCCACCCTAAAGGTCCGGACTGGAACCTACGAGCAGTACTTC. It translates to CATLKVRTGTYEQYF.

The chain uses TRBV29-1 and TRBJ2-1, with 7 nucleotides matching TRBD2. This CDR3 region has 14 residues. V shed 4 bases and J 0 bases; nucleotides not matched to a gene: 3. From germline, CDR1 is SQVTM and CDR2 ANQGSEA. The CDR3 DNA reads TGCAGCGTTGGTACTAGCGCCTCCTACAATGAGCAGTTCTTC. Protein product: CSVGTSASYNEQFF.

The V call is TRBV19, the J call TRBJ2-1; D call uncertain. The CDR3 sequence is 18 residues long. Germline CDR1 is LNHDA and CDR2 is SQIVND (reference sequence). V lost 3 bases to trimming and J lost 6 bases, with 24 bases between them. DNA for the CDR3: TGTGCCAGTAGTATCGGGTTTAGGAGATCCACGTCGGGCAATGAGCAGTTCTTC. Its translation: CASSIGFRRSTSGNEQFF.

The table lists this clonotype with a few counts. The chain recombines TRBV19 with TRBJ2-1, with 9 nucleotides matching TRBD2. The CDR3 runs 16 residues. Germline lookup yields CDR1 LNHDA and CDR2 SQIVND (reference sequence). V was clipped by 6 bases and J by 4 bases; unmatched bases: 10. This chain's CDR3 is CASSNPGGLAYNEQFF. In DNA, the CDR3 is TGTGCCAGTAGCAACCCAGGGGGACTAGCATACAATGAGCAGTTCTTC.

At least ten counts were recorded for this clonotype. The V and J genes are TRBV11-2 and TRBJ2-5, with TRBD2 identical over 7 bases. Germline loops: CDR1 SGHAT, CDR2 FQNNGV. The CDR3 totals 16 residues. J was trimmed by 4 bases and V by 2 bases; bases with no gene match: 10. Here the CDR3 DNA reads TGTGCCAGCAGCTTAACATTTGGGCGGGAGAGAGAGACCCAGTACTTC. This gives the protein CASSLTFGRERETQYF.

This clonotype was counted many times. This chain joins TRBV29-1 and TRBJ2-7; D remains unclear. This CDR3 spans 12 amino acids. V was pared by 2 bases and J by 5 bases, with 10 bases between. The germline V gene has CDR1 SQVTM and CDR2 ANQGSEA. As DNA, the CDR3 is TGCAGCGTTGAACTTAACGGAGACGAGCAGTACTTC. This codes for CSVELNGDEQYF.

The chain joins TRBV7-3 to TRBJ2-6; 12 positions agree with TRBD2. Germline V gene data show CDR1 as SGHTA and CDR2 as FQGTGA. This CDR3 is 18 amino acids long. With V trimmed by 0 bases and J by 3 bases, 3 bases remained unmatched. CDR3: CASSLTGLAGSGANVLTF. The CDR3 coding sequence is TGTGCCAGCAGCTTAACCGGACTAGCGGGAAGTGGGGCCAACGTCCTGACTTTC.

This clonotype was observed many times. Written as DNA, the CDR3 is TGTGCCAGCAGACTGGGACAGGTTGGAGATTCACCCCTCCACTTT. Its translation: CASRLGQVGDSPLHF. The chain joins TRBV6-2 or TRBV6-3 to TRBJ1-6; 8 nucleotides agree with TRBD1. This CDR3 is 15 amino acids long. Germline CDR1 reads MNHEY; CDR2 reads SVGEGT. Unmatched junction bases numbered 9, after V lost 6 bases and J lost 8 bases.

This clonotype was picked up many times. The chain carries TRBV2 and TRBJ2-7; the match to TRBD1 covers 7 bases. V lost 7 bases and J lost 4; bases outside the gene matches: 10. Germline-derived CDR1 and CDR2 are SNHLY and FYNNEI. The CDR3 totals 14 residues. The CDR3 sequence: CASMKGALGYEQYF. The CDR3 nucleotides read TGTGCCAGCATGAAGGGGGCCTTAGGTTACGAGCAGTACTTC.

CDR3 nucleotide sequence: TGCAGTGTGGTGGCCAGATCCAATTCACCCCTCCACTTT. Its protein product is CSVVARSNSPLHF. The rearrangement links TRBV20-1 to TRBJ1-6; D is ambiguous. Germline loops: CDR1 DFQATT, CDR2 SNEGSKA (reference sequence). The CDR3 length is 13 residues. V was shortened by 7 bases and J by 7 bases, with 14 bases between the two germline ends.

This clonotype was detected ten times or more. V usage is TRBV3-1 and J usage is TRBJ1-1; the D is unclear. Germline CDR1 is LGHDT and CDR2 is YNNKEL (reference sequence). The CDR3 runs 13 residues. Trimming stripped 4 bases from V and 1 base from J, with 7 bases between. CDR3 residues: CASSPPGNTEAFF. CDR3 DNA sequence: TGTGCCAGCAGCCCCCCTGGGAACACTGAAGCTTTCTTT.

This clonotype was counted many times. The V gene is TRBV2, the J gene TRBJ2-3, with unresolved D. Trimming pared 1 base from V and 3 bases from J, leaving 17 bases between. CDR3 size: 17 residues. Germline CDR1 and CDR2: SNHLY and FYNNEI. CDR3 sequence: CASSEGLVSRWTDTQYF. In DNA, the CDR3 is TGTGCCAGCAGTGAAGGTTTGGTTTCGCGATGGACAGATACGCAGTATTTT.

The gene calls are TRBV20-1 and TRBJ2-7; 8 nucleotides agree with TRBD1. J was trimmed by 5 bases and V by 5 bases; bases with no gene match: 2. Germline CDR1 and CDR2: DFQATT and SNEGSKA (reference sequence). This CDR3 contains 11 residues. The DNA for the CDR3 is TGCAGTGCTGACAGGGGCCACGAGCAGTACTTC. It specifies CSADRGHEQYF.

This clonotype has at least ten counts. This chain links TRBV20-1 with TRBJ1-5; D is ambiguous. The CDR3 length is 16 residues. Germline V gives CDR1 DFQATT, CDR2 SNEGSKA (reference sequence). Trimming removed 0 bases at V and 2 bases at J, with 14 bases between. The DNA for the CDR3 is TGCAGTGCTAGAGATTGGCTCGGTGGGGGCAATCAGCCCCAGCATTTT. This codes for CSARDWLGGGNQPQHF.

The CDR3 loop is CASSKWGDTEAFF. CDR3 nucleotide sequence: TGCGCCAGCTCAAAGTGGGGGGACACTGAAGCTTTCTTT. The chain links TRBV5-1 to TRBJ1-1, with a possible D match to TRBD1 (5 bases). This CDR3 has 13 amino acids. V was clipped by 7 bases and J by 3 bases, with 13 bases between them. Per the germline V gene, CDR1 is SGHRS and CDR2 is YFSETQ.

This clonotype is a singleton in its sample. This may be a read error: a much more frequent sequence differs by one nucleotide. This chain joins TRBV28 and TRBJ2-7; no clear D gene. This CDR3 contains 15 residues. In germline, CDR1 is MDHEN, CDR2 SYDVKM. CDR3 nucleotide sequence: TGTGCCGGCAGTTTTCAAGGCAAAACCTCCTACGAGCAGTACTTC. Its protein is CAGSFQGKTSYEQYF.

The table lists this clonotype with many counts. Here the CDR3 DNA reads TGTGCCAGCAGTTTATTCCCGGGACAGGGAAGCACTGAAGCTTTCTTT. This codes for CASSLFPGQGSTEAFF. The chain uses TRBV27 and TRBJ1-1; 9 positions agree with TRBD1. The CDR3 loop spans 16 amino acids. Germline V gene sequence: CDR1 MNHEY, CDR2 SMNVEV (reference sequence). Trimming cost V 1 base and J 4 bases; bases outside gene matches: 7.